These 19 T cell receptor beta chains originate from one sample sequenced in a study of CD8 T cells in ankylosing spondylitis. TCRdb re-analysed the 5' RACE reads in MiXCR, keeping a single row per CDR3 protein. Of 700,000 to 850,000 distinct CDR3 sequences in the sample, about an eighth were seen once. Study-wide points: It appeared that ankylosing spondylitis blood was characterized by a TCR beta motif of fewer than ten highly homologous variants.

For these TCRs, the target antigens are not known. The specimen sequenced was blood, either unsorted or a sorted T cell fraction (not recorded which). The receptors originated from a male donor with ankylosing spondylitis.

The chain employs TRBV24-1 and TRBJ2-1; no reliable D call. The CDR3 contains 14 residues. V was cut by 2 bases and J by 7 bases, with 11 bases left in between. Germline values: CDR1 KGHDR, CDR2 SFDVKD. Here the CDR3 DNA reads TGTGCCACCAGTGATTCCTGGGCCCAAAATGAGCAGTTCTTC. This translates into CATSDSWAQNEQFF.

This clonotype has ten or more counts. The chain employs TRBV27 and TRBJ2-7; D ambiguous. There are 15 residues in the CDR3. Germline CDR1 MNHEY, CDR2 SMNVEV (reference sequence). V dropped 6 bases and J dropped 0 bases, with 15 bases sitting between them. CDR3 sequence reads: CASRKFGPYSYEQYF. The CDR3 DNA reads TGTGCCAGCAGAAAATTCGGGCCGTACTCCTACGAGCAGTACTTC.

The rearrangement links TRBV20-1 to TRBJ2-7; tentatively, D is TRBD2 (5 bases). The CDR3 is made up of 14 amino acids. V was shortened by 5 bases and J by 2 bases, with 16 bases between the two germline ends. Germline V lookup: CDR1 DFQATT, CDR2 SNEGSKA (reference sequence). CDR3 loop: CSASAGIPTYEQYF. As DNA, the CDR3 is TGCAGTGCTTCCGCCGGGATACCCACCTACGAGCAGTACTTC.

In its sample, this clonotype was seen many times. This chain's CDR3 is CSAEDRGDNEQFF. CDR3 DNA: TGCAGTGCTGAGGACCGGGGGGACAATGAGCAGTTCTTC. The rearrangement links TRBV20-1 to TRBJ2-1; 7 bases line up with TRBD2. With V trimmed by 5 bases and J by 5 bases, 6 bases remained unmatched. There are 13 residues in the CDR3. The germline CDR1 and CDR2 sequences are DFQATT and SNEGSKA (reference sequence).

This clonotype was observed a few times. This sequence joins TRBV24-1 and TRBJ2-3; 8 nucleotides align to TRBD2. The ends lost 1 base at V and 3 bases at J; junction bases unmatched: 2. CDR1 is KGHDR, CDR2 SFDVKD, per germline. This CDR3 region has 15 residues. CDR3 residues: CATSDFGGRTDTQYF. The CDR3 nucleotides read TGTGCCACCAGTGATTTTGGCGGGAGGACAGATACGCAGTATTTT.

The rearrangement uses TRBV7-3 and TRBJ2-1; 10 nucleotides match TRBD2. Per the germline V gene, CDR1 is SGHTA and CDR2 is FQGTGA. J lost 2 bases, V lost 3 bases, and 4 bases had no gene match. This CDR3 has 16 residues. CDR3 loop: CASSLISGGPYNEQFF. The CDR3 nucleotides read TGTGCCAGCAGCTTGATTAGCGGGGGGCCCTACAATGAGCAGTTCTTC.

For the CDR3, the DNA is TGCGCCAGCAGCGATACGGGGACAGGGACCGGGGAGCTGTTTTTT. This gives the protein CASSDTGTGTGELFF. This chain links TRBV5-1 with TRBJ2-2; 9 bases map to TRBD1. Losses at the gene ends were 4 bases for V and 5 bases for J; bases not matched to a gene: 6. There are 15 residues in the CDR3. Germline CDR1 reads SGHRS; CDR2 reads YFSETQ.

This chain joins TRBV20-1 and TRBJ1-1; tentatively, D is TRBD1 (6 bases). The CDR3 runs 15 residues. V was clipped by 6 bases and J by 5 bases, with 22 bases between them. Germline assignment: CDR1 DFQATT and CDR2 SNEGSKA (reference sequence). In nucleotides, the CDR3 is TGCAGTGCCATGAGGTGGTGGGGGGCGAGGACTGAAGCTTTCTTT. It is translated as CSAMRWWGARTEAFF.

This chain's CDR3 is CSAQGAIVGSYNEQFF. The DNA for the CDR3 is TGCAGTGCTCAGGGGGCGATAGTCGGGTCCTACAATGAGCAGTTCTTC. V and J are TRBV20-1 and TRBJ2-1, with 8 bases matching TRBD1. The CDR3 length is 16 residues. After removal of 5 bases from V and 1 base from J, the junction contained 10 bases not matched to a gene. CDR1 is DFQATT, CDR2 SNEGSKA, per germline (reference sequence).

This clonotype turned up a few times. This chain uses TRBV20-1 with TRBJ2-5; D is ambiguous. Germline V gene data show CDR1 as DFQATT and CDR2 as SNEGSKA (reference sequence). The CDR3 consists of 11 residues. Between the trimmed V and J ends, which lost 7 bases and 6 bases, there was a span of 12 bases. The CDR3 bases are TGCAGTGTGGGCCTCCGCAAGACCCAGTACTTC. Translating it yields CSVGLRKTQYF.

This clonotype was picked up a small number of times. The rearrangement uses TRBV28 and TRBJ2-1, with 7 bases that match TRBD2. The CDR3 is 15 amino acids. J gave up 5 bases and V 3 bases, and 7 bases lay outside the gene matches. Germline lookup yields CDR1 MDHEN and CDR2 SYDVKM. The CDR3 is CASSFWGGLNNEQFF. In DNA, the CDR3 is TGTGCCAGCAGTTTCTGGGGGGGACTGAACAATGAGCAGTTCTTC.

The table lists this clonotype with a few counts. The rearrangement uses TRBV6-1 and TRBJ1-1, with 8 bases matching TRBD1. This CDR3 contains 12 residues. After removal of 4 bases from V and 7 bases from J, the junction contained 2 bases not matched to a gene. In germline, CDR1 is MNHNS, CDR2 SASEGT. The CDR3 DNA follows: TGTGCCAGCAGTGTACAGGGGGATGAAGCTTTCTTT. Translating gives CASSVQGDEAFF.

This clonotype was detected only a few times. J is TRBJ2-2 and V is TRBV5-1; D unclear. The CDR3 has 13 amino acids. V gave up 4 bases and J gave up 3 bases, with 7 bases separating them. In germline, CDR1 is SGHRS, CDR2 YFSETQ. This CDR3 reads CASSTTDTGELFF. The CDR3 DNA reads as TGCGCCAGCAGCACTACAGACACCGGGGAGCTGTTTTTT.

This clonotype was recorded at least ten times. CDR3 amino acids: CASTGLREGGYTF. The CDR3 DNA follows: TGTGCCAGCACGGGCCTCCGTGAAGGTGGCTACACCTTC. The J gene is TRBJ1-2, the V gene TRBV12-3 or TRBV12-4; no clear D. The V gene lost 7 bases and the J gene lost 7 bases, with 16 bases spanning the gap. The length of the CDR3 is 13 residues.

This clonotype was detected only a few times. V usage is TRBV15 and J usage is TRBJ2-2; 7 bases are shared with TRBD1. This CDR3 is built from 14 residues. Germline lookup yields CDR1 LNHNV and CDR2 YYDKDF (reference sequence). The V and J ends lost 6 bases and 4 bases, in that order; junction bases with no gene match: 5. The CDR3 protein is CATSLQGPTGELFF. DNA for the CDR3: TGTGCCACCAGTTTACAGGGGCCCACCGGGGAGCTGTTTTTT.

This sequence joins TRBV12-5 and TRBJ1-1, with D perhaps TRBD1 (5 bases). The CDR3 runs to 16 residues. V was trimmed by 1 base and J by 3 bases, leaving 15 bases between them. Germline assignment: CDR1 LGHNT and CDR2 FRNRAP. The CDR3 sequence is CASGLARDGLYTEAFF. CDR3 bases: TGTGCTAGTGGTTTGGCCCGGGACGGGTTGTACACTGAAGCTTTCTTT.

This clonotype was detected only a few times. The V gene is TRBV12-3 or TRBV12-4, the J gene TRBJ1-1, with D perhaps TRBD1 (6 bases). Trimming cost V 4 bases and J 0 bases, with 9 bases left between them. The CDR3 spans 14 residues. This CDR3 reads CASSSWTVNTEAFF. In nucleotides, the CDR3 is TGTGCCAGCAGTTCTTGGACAGTGAACACTGAAGCTTTCTTT.

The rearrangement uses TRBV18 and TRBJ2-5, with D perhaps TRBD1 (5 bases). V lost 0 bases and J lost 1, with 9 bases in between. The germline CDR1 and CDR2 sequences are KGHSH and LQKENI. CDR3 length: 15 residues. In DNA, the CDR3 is TGTGCCAGCTCACCACCATCCAGGGCCCAAGAGACCCAGTACTTC. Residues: CASSPPSRAQETQYF.

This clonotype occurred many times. The CDR3 DNA sequence: TGTGCCAGCAGTGGGCACGGGGGTGGCTACACCTTC. The encoded protein is CASSGHGGGYTF. This chain connects TRBV25-1 to TRBJ1-2, with D perhaps TRBD1 (5 bases). V was trimmed by 4 bases and J by 7 bases, leaving 10 bases between them. Germline CDR1 MGHDK, CDR2 SYGVNS. The CDR3 runs 12 residues.